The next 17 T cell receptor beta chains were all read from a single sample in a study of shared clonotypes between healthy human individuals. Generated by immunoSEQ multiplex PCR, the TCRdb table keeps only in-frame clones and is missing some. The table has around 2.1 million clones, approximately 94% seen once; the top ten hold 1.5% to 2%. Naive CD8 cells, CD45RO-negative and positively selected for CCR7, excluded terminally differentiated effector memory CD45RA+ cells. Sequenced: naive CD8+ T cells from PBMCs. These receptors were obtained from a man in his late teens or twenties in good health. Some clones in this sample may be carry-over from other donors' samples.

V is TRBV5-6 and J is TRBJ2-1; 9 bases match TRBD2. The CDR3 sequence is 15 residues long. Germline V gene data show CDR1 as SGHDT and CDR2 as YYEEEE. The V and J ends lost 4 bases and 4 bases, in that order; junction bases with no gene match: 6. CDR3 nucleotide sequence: TGTGCCAGCAGCCCGGGACTAGCTCCTTACAATGAGCAGTTCTTC. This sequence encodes CASSPGLAPYNEQFF.

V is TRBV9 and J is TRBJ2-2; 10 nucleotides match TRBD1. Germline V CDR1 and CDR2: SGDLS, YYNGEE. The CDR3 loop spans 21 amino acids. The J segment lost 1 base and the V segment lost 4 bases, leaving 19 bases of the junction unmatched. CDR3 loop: CASSPRYFRDRGLLNTGELFF. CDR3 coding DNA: TGTGCCAGCAGCCCTCGGTACTTCCGGGACAGGGGCCTCCTGAACACCGGGGAGCTGTTTTTT.

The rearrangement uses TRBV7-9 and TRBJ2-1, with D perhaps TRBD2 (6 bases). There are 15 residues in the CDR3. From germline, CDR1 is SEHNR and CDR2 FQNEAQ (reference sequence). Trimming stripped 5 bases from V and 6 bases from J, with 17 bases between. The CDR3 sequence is CASSGAGTALNEQFF. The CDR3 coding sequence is TGTGCCAGCAGCGGGGCCGGGACTGCGCTCAATGAGCAGTTCTTC.

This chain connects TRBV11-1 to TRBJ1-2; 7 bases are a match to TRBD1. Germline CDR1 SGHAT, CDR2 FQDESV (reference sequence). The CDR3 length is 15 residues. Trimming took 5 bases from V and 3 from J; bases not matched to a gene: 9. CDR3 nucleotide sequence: TGTGCCAGCAGCCGATCGCCCGGGACAGACTATGGCTACACCTTC. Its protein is CASSRSPGTDYGYTF.

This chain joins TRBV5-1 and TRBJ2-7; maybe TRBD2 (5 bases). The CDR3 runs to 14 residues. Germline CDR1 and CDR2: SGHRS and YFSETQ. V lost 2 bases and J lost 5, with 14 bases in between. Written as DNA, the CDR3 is TGCGCCAGCAGCTTCCTGGGTAGCGCAGACGAGCAGTACTTC. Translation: CASSFLGSADEQYF.

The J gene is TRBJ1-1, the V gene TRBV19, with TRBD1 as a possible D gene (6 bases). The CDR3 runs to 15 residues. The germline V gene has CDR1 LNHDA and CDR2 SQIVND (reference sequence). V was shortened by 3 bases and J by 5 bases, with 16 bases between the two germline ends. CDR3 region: CASSMDRMGFTEAFF. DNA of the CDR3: TGTGCCAGTAGTATGGACAGAATGGGGTTTACTGAAGCTTTCTTT.

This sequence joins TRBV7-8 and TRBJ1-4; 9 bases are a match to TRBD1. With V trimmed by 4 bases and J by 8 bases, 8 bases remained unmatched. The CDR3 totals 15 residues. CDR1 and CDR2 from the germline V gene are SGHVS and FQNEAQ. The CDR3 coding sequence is TGTGCCAGCAGCTCTTGGGACAGGGTGGAGGAAAAACTGTTTTTT. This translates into CASSSWDRVEEKLFF.

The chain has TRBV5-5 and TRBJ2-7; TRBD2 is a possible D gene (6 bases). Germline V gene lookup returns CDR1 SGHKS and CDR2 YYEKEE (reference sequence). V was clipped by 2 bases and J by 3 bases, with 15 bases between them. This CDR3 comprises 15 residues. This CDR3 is CASSLGSTSFYEQYF. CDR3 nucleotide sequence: TGTGCCAGCAGCTTAGGCTCTACTAGCTTCTACGAGCAGTACTTC.

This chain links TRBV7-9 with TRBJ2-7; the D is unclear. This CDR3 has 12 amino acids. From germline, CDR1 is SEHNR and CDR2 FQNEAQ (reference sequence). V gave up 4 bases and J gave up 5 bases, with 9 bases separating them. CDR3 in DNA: TGTGCCAGCAGCTGGGATTTCGACGAGCAGTACTTC. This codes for CASSWDFDEQYF.

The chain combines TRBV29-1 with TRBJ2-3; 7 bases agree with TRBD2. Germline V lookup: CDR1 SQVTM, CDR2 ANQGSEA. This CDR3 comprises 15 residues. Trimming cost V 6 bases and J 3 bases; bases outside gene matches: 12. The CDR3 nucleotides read TGCAGCGTCCCCCGTCCTTGGGGAGGGACAGATACGCAGTATTTT. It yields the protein CSVPRPWGGTDTQYF.

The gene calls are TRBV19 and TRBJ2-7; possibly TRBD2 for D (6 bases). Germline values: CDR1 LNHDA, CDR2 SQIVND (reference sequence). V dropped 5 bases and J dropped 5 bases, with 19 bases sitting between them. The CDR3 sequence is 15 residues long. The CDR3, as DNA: TGTGCCAGTAGTGGGGCCGGTGGACTACCGCACGAGCAGTACTTC. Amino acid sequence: CASSGAGGLPHEQYF.

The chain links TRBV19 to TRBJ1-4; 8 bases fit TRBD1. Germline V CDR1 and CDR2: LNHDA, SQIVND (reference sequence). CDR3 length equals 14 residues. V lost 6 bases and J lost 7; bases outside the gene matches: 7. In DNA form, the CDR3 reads TGTGCCAGTAGGCCGGGACAGGCGGGTGAAAAACTGTTTTTT. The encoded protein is CASRPGQAGEKLFF.

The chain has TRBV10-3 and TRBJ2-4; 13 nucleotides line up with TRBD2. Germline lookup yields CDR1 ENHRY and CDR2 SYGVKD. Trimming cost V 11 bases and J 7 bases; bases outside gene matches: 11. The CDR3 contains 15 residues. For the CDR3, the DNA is TGTGCCCCGCGGACTAGCGGGAGTAAGGGGAACATTCAGTACTTC. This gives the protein CAPRTSGSKGNIQYF.

Here the CDR3 reads CASSLEYSFYQETQYF. CDR3 DNA: TGCGCCAGCAGCTTGGAGTACAGTTTTTATCAAGAGACCCAGTACTTC. The chain couples TRBV5-1 to TRBJ2-5; D unclear. CDR3 length: 16 amino acids. V was trimmed by 0 bases and J by 2 bases, leaving 14 bases between them. Looked up from germline, CDR1 is SGHRS and CDR2 is YFSETQ.

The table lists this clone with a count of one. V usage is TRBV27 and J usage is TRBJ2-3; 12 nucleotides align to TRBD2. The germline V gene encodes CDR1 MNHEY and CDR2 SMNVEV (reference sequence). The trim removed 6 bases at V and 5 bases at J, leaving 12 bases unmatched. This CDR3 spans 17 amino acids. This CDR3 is CASSTTPLAGGIDTQYF. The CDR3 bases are TGTGCCAGCAGCACGACCCCTCTAGCGGGAGGGATAGATACGCAGTATTTT.

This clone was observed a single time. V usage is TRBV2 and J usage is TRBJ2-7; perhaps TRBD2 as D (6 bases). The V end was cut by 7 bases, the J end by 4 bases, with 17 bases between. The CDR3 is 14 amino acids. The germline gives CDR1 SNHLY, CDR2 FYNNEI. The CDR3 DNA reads TGTGCCAGCATTGGGGGGTCCCTCTCGTACGAGCAGTACTTC. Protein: CASIGGSLSYEQYF.

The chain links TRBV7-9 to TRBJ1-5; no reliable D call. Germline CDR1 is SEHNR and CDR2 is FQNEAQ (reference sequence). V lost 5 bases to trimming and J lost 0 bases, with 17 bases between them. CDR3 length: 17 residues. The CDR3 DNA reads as TGTGCCAGCAGCAATACATCAGGAGGTTATAGCAATCAGCCCCAGCATTTT. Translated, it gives CASSNTSGGYSNQPQHF.